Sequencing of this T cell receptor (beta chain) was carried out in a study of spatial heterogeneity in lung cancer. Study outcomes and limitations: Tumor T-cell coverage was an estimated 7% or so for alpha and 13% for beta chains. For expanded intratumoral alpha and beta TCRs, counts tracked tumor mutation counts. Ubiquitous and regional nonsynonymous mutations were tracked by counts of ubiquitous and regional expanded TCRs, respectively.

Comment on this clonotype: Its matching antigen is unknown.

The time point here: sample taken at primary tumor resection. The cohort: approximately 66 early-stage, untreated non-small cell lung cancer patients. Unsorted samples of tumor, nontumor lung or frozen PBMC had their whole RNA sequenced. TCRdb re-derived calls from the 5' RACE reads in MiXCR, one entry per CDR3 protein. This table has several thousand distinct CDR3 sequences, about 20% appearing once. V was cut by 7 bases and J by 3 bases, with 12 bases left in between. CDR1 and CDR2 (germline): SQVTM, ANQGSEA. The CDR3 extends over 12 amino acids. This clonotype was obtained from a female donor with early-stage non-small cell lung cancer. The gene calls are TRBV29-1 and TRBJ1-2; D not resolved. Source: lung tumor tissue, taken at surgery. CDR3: CSASDRDYGYTF. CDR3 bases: TGCAGCGCTTCGGATAGAGACTATGGCTACACCTTC.